This T cell receptor beta chain was recorded in a study of T-cell memory formation after mild COVID-19. The wider study: Largely donor-specific TCR clusters were found. General study points: Second-wave clones peaking on day 37 lacked confirmed SARS-CoV-2 specificity. Of the contracting clones, CD4+ ones lay mainly in CM and EM, and CD8+ ones in EMRA.

CDR3 length equals 13 residues. Germline V lookup: CDR1 DFQATT, CDR2 SNEGSKA (reference sequence). With V trimmed by 7 bases and J by 3 bases, 8 bases remained unmatched. As concerns this clonotype: Its target is not known.

Constant-segment primers and 5'RACE yielded cDNA libraries for TCR alpha and TCR beta, each carrying sample barcodes and UMIs. Via MiXCR, TCRdb re-called the 5' RACE reads, giving one row per CDR3 protein. The repertoire consists of about 270,000 distinct CDR3 sequences, with roughly 18% occurring once and the leading ten covering more than 20%. Sequencing used PBMCs or a T cell subset sorted from them (not recorded which). The sequence was collected from a man between 18 and 29 years old who had mild COVID-19 (a few samples of this study predate the infection). Cell type and time point are not known. The chain is built from TRBV20-1 and TRBJ1-1; TRBD1 aligns across 7 bases. The chain's CDR3 is CSVRGDLDTEAFF. The DNA of the CDR3 is TGCAGTGTCAGGGGGGATTTGGACACTGAAGCTTTCTTT.